Listed here are 22 T cell receptor beta chains from one sample, sequenced in a study of cytomegalovirus exposure and HLA in healthy donors. This PCR relied on a set of 60 Vbeta primers and 13 Jbeta primers. Data came from immunoSEQ multiplex PCR; TCRdb stores just in-frame clones and leaves some out. This table holds 150,000 or so clones. The sequenced sample consisted of PBMCs. Receptors originate from an older woman in good health and CMV-seronegative.

V and J are TRBV7-2 and TRBJ2-7, with 13 bases fitting TRBD2. CDR3 size: 16 residues. CDR1 and CDR2 (germline): SGHTA, FQGNSA. V shed 1 base and J 3 bases; nucleotides not matched to a gene: 3. DNA of the CDR3: TGTGCCAGCAGCTTAGAGGGACTAGCGGGGATCTACGAGCAGTACTTC. Residues: CASSLEGLAGIYEQYF.

V usage is TRBV9 and J usage is TRBJ1-1; D is unclear. Germline V gene data show CDR1 as SGDLS and CDR2 as YYNGEE. This CDR3 has 14 amino acids. Trimming pared 0 bases from V and 3 bases from J, leaving 9 bases between. Here the CDR3 reads CASSVGADYTEAFF. The DNA of the CDR3 is TGTGCCAGCAGCGTAGGGGCAGATTACACTGAAGCTTTCTTT.

This rearrangement joins TRBV7-3 to TRBJ2-2, with 8 bases matching TRBD2. The V gene end was trimmed by 3 bases and the J gene end by 7 bases; junction bases not matched to a gene: 7. There are 15 residues in the CDR3. Germline assignment: CDR1 SGHTA and CDR2 FQGTGA. CDR3 DNA sequence: TGTGCCAGCAGCTTTAAGCGGGAGTCTATCGGGGAGCTGTTTTTT. Translating gives CASSFKRESIGELFF.

The chain employs TRBV2 and TRBJ1-1, with TRBD1 as a possible D gene (5 bases). The V end lost 6 bases, the J end lost 4 bases, and 9 bases lay between the germline ends. Germline V gives CDR1 SNHLY, CDR2 FYNNEI. The CDR3 has 12 amino acids. The CDR3 protein is CASRRDGTEAFF. The CDR3, as DNA: TGTGCCAGCAGGCGGGACGGCACTGAAGCTTTCTTT.

The V and J genes are TRBV5-4 and TRBJ1-2; no clear D gene. The CDR3 loop spans 13 amino acids. Germline loops: CDR1 SGHNT, CDR2 YYREEE (reference sequence). V shed 6 bases and J shed 3 bases, with 12 bases lying between them. DNA for the CDR3: TGTGCCAGCAAGAGGGCAGGCTACTATGGCTACACCTTC. Translation gives CASKRAGYYGYTF.

The chain has TRBV18 and TRBJ2-6, with 7 bases identical to TRBD1. There are 18 residues in the CDR3. Germline-derived CDR1 and CDR2 are KGHSH and LQKENI. V trimming: 5 bases; J trimming: 0 bases; junction bases outside the gene matches: 10. CDR3 sequence (DNA): TGTGCCAGCTCATCCTCGGACAGGCTGAGCTCTGGGGCCAACGTCCTGACTTTC. Its translation: CASSSSDRLSSGANVLTF.

The rearrangement uses TRBV29-1 and TRBJ2-7; 10 bases are shared with TRBD1. CDR1 SQVTM and CDR2 ANQGSEA come from the germline V gene. This CDR3 comprises 15 residues. Trimming at V came to 2 bases and at J to 3 bases, leaving 7 bases not matched to a gene. The CDR3 sequence: CSVEPTGGMGYEQYF. As DNA, the CDR3 is TGCAGCGTTGAACCGACAGGGGGCATGGGCTACGAGCAGTACTTC.

The chain combines TRBV5-1 with TRBJ1-2; weak D call: TRBD1 (6 bases). V dropped 0 bases and J dropped 8 bases, with 14 bases sitting between them. CDR3 length equals 14 residues. The germline gives CDR1 SGHRS, CDR2 YFSETQ. The CDR3 is CASSLGTDRGGYTF. The CDR3 nucleotides are TGCGCCAGCAGCTTGGGGACAGACAGAGGGGGCTACACCTTC.

The chain employs TRBV6-1 and TRBJ2-1; 9 bases match TRBD1. The CDR3 has 16 amino acids. V lost 4 bases and J lost 2; bases outside the gene matches: 6. Germline V gene lookup returns CDR1 MNHNS and CDR2 SASEGT. This chain's CDR3 is CASSATGTGTYNEQFF. CDR3 nucleotide sequence: TGTGCCAGCAGTGCCACCGGGACAGGGACCTACAATGAGCAGTTCTTC.

The chain employs TRBV18 and TRBJ2-1; TRBD2 might be the D (6 bases). V lost 3 bases to trimming and J lost 7 bases, with 13 bases between them. Per germline, CDR1 KGHSH and CDR2 LQKENI. The CDR3 runs to 14 residues. CDR3 DNA: TGTGCCAGCTCACCCTGGGGGGATCTAAATGAGCAGTTCTTC. Translation: CASSPWGDLNEQFF.

This chain joins TRBV12-5 and TRBJ2-3; 8 nucleotides match TRBD1. This CDR3 spans 15 amino acids. Germline V gene sequence: CDR1 LGHNT, CDR2 FRNRAP. With V trimmed by 1 base and J by 0 bases, 0 bases remained unmatched. CDR3 in amino acids: CASGLGQGSTDTQYF. In DNA form, the CDR3 reads TGTGCTAGTGGTTTGGGACAGGGGAGCACAGATACGCAGTATTTT.

This rearrangement joins TRBV7-2 to TRBJ1-2, with TRBD1 matching 12 bases. Trimming removed 5 bases from V and 5 bases from J; junction bases left unmatched: 9. Germline V CDR1 and CDR2: SGHTA, FQGNSA. The length of the CDR3 is 16 residues. DNA of the CDR3: TGTGCCAGCAGCCAAGTGGGACAGGGGGCGATATATGGCTACACCTTC. Protein product: CASSQVGQGAIYGYTF.

The chain recombines TRBV4-3 with TRBJ1-3; tentative D call: TRBD1 (5 bases). V gave up 4 bases and J gave up 2 bases, with 15 bases separating them. The CDR3 has 16 amino acids. Germline lookup yields CDR1 LGHNA and CDR2 YSLEER. DNA of the CDR3: TGCGCCAGCAGCCCGAATAGAGCAGGGCCTGGAAACACCATATATTTT. Translation: CASSPNRAGPGNTIYF.

The DNA for the CDR3 is TGTGCCAGCAGTCCTCACATCACTGGAAACACCATATATTTT. Its translation is CASSPHITGNTIYF. This chain joins TRBV7-9 and TRBJ1-3; D is undetermined. V was clipped by 6 bases and J by 2 bases, with 11 bases between them. The CDR3 consists of 14 residues. CDR1 and CDR2 (germline): SEHNR, FQNEAQ (reference sequence).

The rearrangement joins TRBV11-3 to TRBJ2-2, with 8 bases lining up with TRBD1. J was trimmed by 8 bases and V by 5 bases; bases with no gene match: 16. CDR1 SGHNT and CDR2 YENEEA come from the germline V gene. CDR3 length: 17 residues. In nucleotides, the CDR3 is TGTGCCAGCAGCGATCTCCCGGGACAGGCCCCTTTAGGGGAGCTGTTTTTT. It specifies CASSDLPGQAPLGELFF.

The V and J genes are TRBV4-1 and TRBJ2-7; 7 nucleotides align to TRBD2. The V and J ends lost 1 base and 6 bases, in that order; junction bases with no gene match: 9. Germline V CDR1 and CDR2: MGHRA, YSYEKL. The CDR3 extends over 15 amino acids. The CDR3 region is CASSQVEGGPREQYF. CDR3 in DNA: TGCGCCAGCAGCCAAGTAGAGGGAGGGCCCCGCGAGCAGTACTTC.

The genes are TRBV25-1 and TRBJ1-5; D remains unclear. From germline, CDR1 is MGHDK and CDR2 SYGVNS. V dropped 2 bases and J dropped 7 bases, with 12 bases sitting between them. This CDR3 is 14 amino acids long. The DNA for the CDR3 is TGTGCCAGCAGTGAAATTGGCAGATCACAGCCCCAGCATTTT. Translation: CASSEIGRSQPQHF.

The V and J genes are TRBV6-6 and TRBJ2-7; 9 positions agree with TRBD1. With 2 bases clipped from V and 6 bases from J, the junction kept 2 bases outside the gene matches. The CDR3 loop spans 13 amino acids. Germline V gives CDR1 MNHNY, CDR2 SVGAGI (reference sequence). The CDR3 reads CASSYGTGIEQYF. CDR3 sequence (DNA): TGTGCCAGCAGTTACGGGACAGGGATCGAGCAGTACTTC.

This chain links TRBV27 with TRBJ2-7, with D perhaps matching TRBD2 (5 bases). Deletions cut 6 bases from V and 0 bases from J, with 12 bases between. Germline values: CDR1 MNHEY, CDR2 SMNVEV (reference sequence). The CDR3 covers 14 residues. For the CDR3, the DNA is TGTGCCAGCAGAATTTCGGGGTTCTCCTACGAGCAGTACTTC. Its translation: CASRISGFSYEQYF.

The chain uses TRBV5-1 and TRBJ2-2; D possibly corresponds to TRBD1 (5 bases). Per the germline V gene, CDR1 is SGHRS and CDR2 is YFSETQ. CDR3 size: 15 residues. The V end lost 0 bases, the J end lost 0 bases, and 6 bases lay between the germline ends. The CDR3 region has the DNA TGCGCCAGCAGCTTGGACAGGACGAACACCGGGGAGCTGTTTTTT. Residues: CASSLDRTNTGELFF.

The chain recombines TRBV2 with TRBJ2-7, with D perhaps TRBD1 (5 bases). Trimming shortened V by 3 bases and J by 5 bases, and 17 bases separated the two germline ends. The CDR3 covers 15 residues. Germline V lookup: CDR1 SNHLY, CDR2 FYNNEI. The CDR3 here is CASSDQGLLGNEQYF. CDR3 nucleotide sequence: TGTGCCAGCAGTGATCAGGGCCTCTTGGGCAACGAGCAGTACTTC.

This sequence joins TRBV4-3 and TRBJ2-2; 7 positions agree with TRBD1. The CDR3 extends over 16 amino acids. Germline CDR1 reads LGHNA; CDR2 reads YSLEER. The ends lost 4 bases at V and 1 base at J; junction bases unmatched: 6. The CDR3 spells CASSPADRKNTGELFF. For the CDR3, the DNA is TGCGCCAGCAGCCCAGCGGACAGGAAGAACACCGGGGAGCTGTTTTTT.